These 32 T cell receptor beta chains were all obtained from the same sample, sequenced in a study of CD8+ T cells in alopecia areata. The treatment here: oral pan-JAK inhibitor, 5-10 mg twice daily. It was cDNA, reverse transcribed from extracted RNA, that served as the sequencing template. The assay was immunoSEQ multiplex PCR, and TCRdb's table has in-frame clones only and misses some. The sample has some 180,000 clones, approximately 50% seen once. Sample: CD8+ T cells sorted from blood, taken around week 54, from a patient treated with tofacitinib. The receptor source for this set is a human donor with alopecia areata.

This chain connects TRBV5-6 to TRBJ2-5, with D possibly matching TRBD2 (6 bases). The CDR3 sequence is 14 residues long. Trimming took 4 bases from V and 4 from J, leaving 14 bases between them. Germline-derived CDR1 and CDR2 are SGHDT and YYEEEE. The CDR3 coding sequence is TGTGCCAGCAGCCTGGGAGGTCTCCGAGAGACCCAGTACTTC. This gives the protein CASSLGGLRETQYF.

The V gene is TRBV30, the J gene TRBJ2-4, with D perhaps matching TRBD1 (7 bases). V was pared by 3 bases and J by 0 bases, with 12 bases between. The CDR3 is 15 residues long. CDR1 and CDR2 from the germline V gene are GTSNPN and SVGIG (reference sequence). The CDR3 protein is CAWREGASAKNIQYF. The CDR3 DNA is TGTGCCTGGAGGGAGGGGGCGTCAGCCAAAAACATTCAGTACTTC.

V usage is TRBV7-6 and J usage is TRBJ2-3; TRBD2 matches 8 bases. CDR3 size: 17 residues. CDR1 and CDR2 from the germline V gene are SGHVS and FNYEAQ. After removal of 2 bases from V and 6 bases from J, the junction contained 13 bases not matched to a gene. The CDR3 loop is CASSLLLAGTAQDTQYF. DNA of the CDR3: TGTGCCAGCAGCTTATTATTAGCGGGGACGGCACAGGATACGCAGTATTTT.

The chain couples TRBV19 to TRBJ1-2; D not resolved. Trimming took off 6 bases at V and 4 bases at J, with 15 bases between the two ends. CDR3 length: 14 residues. The germline V gene has CDR1 LNHDA and CDR2 SQIVND (reference sequence). The CDR3 DNA is TGTGCCAGTAGCCGTAGGGAATATTTCTATGGCTACACCTTC. This gives the protein CASSRREYFYGYTF.

The sample holds many counts of this clone. The chain couples TRBV4-3 to TRBJ2-1, with 11 bases identical to TRBD2. This CDR3 has 16 amino acids. Germline-derived CDR1 and CDR2 are LGHNA and YSLEER. Losses at the gene ends were 0 bases for V and 9 bases for J; bases not matched to a gene: 7. CDR3 sequence (DNA): TGCGCCAGCAGCCAAGATAGCGGGGGGGCCACGGTTGAGCAGTTCTTC. Its protein is CASSQDSGGATVEQFF.

The table lists this clone with a count of one. The chain has TRBV27 and TRBJ2-3; TRBD2 agrees at 10 bases. The CDR3 contains 14 residues. Germline CDR1 reads MNHEY; CDR2 reads SMNVEV (reference sequence). The ends lost 7 bases at V and 5 bases at J; junction bases unmatched: 6. In DNA form, the CDR3 reads TGTGCCAGCAAAGCGGGGGGGACTCTAGATACGCAGTATTTT. It is translated as CASKAGGTLDTQYF.

This clone was detected ten times or more. The chain carries TRBV10-3 and TRBJ2-1; TRBD2 matches 11 bases. The CDR3 consists of 17 residues. V shed 2 bases, J shed 6 bases, and the junction held 9 bases outside the gene matches. Germline CDR1 reads ENHRY; CDR2 reads SYGVKD. CDR3 sequence reads: CAISETKGLAGGNEQFF. Here the CDR3 DNA reads TGTGCCATCAGTGAGACCAAAGGGCTAGCGGGGGGCAATGAGCAGTTCTTC.

There are a few counts of this clone. The chain uses TRBV29-1 and TRBJ1-2; D is perhaps TRBD1 (5 bases). The V gene's germline CDR1 is SQVTM and CDR2 ANQGSEA. Trimming removed 0 bases at V and 8 bases at J, with 10 bases between. The CDR3 is made up of 12 amino acids. The CDR3 DNA reads as TGCAGCGTTGAAGATCAGGGACTGGGCTACACCTTC. This codes for CSVEDQGLGYTF.

This chain connects TRBV7-9 to TRBJ1-5, with a possible D match to TRBD1 (5 bases). In germline, CDR1 is SEHNR, CDR2 FQNEAQ (reference sequence). The CDR3 has 15 amino acids. The V end was cut by 5 bases, the J end by 8 bases, with 19 bases between. The CDR3, as DNA: TGTGCCAGCAGCCCGACACAAGACAGAAGGGAGCCCCAGCATTTT. Translating it yields CASSPTQDRREPQHF.

On this clone: An end of the junction differs from the germline gene, which may be a read error. The rearrangement joins TRBV7-7 to TRBJ2-2, with D perhaps given as TRBD1 or TRBD2 (5 bases each). The CDR3 totals 14 residues. Germline CDR1 and CDR2: SSHAT and FNYEAQ (reference sequence). This chain's CDR3 is CASSPGTTGGELFF. In DNA, the CDR3 is TGTGCTAGCAGTCCCGGGACCACCGGCGGGGAGCTGTTTTTT.

The chain recombines TRBV6-5 with TRBJ2-3; TRBD2 agrees at 9 bases. Germline assignment: CDR1 MNHEY and CDR2 SVGAGI. V was clipped by 5 bases and J by 7 bases; unmatched bases: 7. The length of the CDR3 is 14 residues. In nucleotides, the CDR3 is TGTGCCAGCAGTCCTAGCGGGGAAGGAAATACGCAGTATTTT. Amino acid sequence: CASSPSGEGNTQYF.

This chain connects TRBV30 to TRBJ2-1, with D perhaps TRBD1 (6 bases). The germline gives CDR1 GTSNPN, CDR2 SVGIG (reference sequence). Trimming stripped 4 bases from V and 8 bases from J, with 21 bases between. The CDR3 runs 15 residues. The CDR3 DNA follows: TGTGCCTGGAACACAGGGAAGATTGGGTGGGATGAGCAGTTCTTC. Amino acid sequence: CAWNTGKIGWDEQFF.

V is TRBV27 and J is TRBJ2-7; D gene uncertain. Trimming removed 0 bases from V and 5 bases from J, with 8 bases in between. This CDR3 is built from 13 residues. Per germline, CDR1 MNHEY and CDR2 SMNVEV (reference sequence). The CDR3 protein is CASSLSRRNEQYF. The CDR3, as DNA: TGTGCCAGCAGTTTATCACGAAGGAACGAGCAGTACTTC.

V and J are TRBV27 and TRBJ2-7; 7 bases line up with TRBD1. This CDR3 comprises 12 residues. CDR1 MNHEY and CDR2 SMNVEV come from the germline V gene (reference sequence). The V segment lost 4 bases and the J segment 6 bases; nucleotides outside the gene matches: 3. The DNA of the CDR3 is TGTGCCAGCAGTTCGACAGGGCTCGAGCAGTACTTC. It specifies CASSSTGLEQYF.

This clone was seen only a few times. The V gene is TRBV5-6, the J gene TRBJ1-2, with no clear D. The CDR3 spans 14 residues. V lost 1 base to trimming and J lost 3 bases, with 10 bases between them. Looked up from germline, CDR1 is SGHDT and CDR2 is YYEEEE. Here the CDR3 DNA reads TGTGCCAGCAGCTTGAACGTGGGCGACTATGGCTACACCTTC. Protein product: CASSLNVGDYGYTF.

V gene TRBV7-2 combines with J gene TRBJ1-5; 9 positions match TRBD1. Germline values: CDR1 SGHTA, CDR2 FQGNSA. This CDR3 contains 16 residues. The V gene end was trimmed by 3 bases and the J gene end by 4 bases; junction bases not matched to a gene: 7. The CDR3 region has the DNA TGTGCCAGCAGCTTGACCGGGACAGGGATTAATCAGCCCCAGCATTTT. This translates into CASSLTGTGINQPQHF.

J is TRBJ1-1 and V is TRBV30; weak D call: TRBD1 (6 bases). In germline, CDR1 is GTSNPN, CDR2 SVGIG (reference sequence). V dropped 4 bases and J dropped 1 base, with 10 bases sitting between them. The CDR3 runs 13 residues. The CDR3 nucleotides read TGTGCCTGGAAGGGGGACCCGAACACTGAAGCTTTCTTT. Amino acid sequence: CAWKGDPNTEAFF.

The J gene is TRBJ1-1, the V gene TRBV29-1; tentatively, D is TRBD1 (5 bases). CDR1 SQVTM and CDR2 ANQGSEA come from the germline V gene. The ends were cut back, 0 bases at V and 1 base at J, with 18 bases in the middle. The CDR3 runs to 17 residues. DNA of the CDR3: TGCAGCGTTGAAGATCTGCTGGAAGACAGAAAGAACACTGAAGCTTTCTTT. Protein sequence: CSVEDLLEDRKNTEAFF.

This clone has only a few counts. This rearrangement joins TRBV29-1 to TRBJ1-4; 7 positions agree with TRBD1. This CDR3 contains 13 residues. Germline-derived CDR1 and CDR2 are SQVTM and ANQGSEA. V dropped 7 bases and J dropped 7; count of bases not matched to a gene: 9. As DNA, the CDR3 is TGCAGCGCCCAGGGGGGGGTCCCTGAAAAACTGTTTTTT. Protein sequence: CSAQGGVPEKLFF.

The V call is TRBV7-9, the J call TRBJ2-7; tentative D call: TRBD1 (5 bases). Germline V gene lookup returns CDR1 SEHNR and CDR2 FQNEAQ (reference sequence). V was cut by 5 bases and J by 5 bases, with 10 bases left in between. The CDR3 consists of 12 residues. Here the CDR3 DNA reads TGTGCCAGCAGCCCTCAGGGCAACGAGCAGTACTTC. The encoded protein is CASSPQGNEQYF.

This clone was picked up a small number of times. The chain combines TRBV7-9 with TRBJ1-1; D not certain. Germline V CDR1 and CDR2: SEHNR, FQNEAQ (reference sequence). This CDR3 is 14 amino acids long. V was pared by 4 bases and J by 3 bases, with 12 bases between. The CDR3, as DNA: TGTGCCAGCAGCTCCACGGAGGAAGACACTGAAGCTTTCTTT. Translating it yields CASSSTEEDTEAFF.

In its sample, this clone was seen once. The genes are TRBV25-1 and TRBJ2-3, with D tentatively TRBD1 (6 bases). Germline CDR1 reads MGHDK; CDR2 reads SYGVNS. The CDR3 is 16 amino acids. Deletions cut 5 bases from V and 4 bases from J, with 19 bases between. The CDR3 region is CASSIPGHLNPDTQYF. CDR3 DNA: TGTGCCAGCAGTATTCCGGGACACCTTAATCCAGATACGCAGTATTTT.

The rearrangement joins TRBV5-6 to TRBJ2-7; TRBD1 matches at 9 bases. With 4 bases clipped from V and 5 bases from J, the junction kept 10 bases outside the gene matches. Germline CDR1 reads SGHDT; CDR2 reads YYEEEE. CDR3 length equals 15 residues. CDR3 loop: CASSKMGQGGDEQYF. CDR3 nucleotides: TGTGCCAGCAGCAAAATGGGACAGGGAGGAGACGAGCAGTACTTC.

This clone has just a few counts. The chain carries TRBV6-5 and TRBJ2-7; unclear D gene. Trimming removed 8 bases from V and 1 base from J, with 15 bases in between. Germline values: CDR1 MNHEY, CDR2 SVGAGI. The CDR3 is made up of 14 amino acids. The CDR3 loop is CASRFQDGSYEQYF. CDR3 in DNA: TGTGCCAGCCGATTCCAGGACGGATCCTACGAGCAGTACTTC.

The chain links TRBV27 to TRBJ2-7, with D possibly TRBD2 on 6 matching bases. CDR1 and CDR2 (germline): MNHEY, SMNVEV (reference sequence). The CDR3 is made up of 13 amino acids. V dropped 4 bases and J dropped 1 base, with 8 bases sitting between them. CDR3 loop: CASSYGGSYEQYF. CDR3 nucleotide sequence: TGTGCCAGCAGTTACGGGGGTTCCTACGAGCAGTACTTC.

The J gene is TRBJ1-4, the V gene TRBV13, with TRBD1 identical over 8 bases. J gave up 8 bases and V 6 bases, and 8 bases lay outside the gene matches. Germline values: CDR1 PRHDT, CDR2 FYEKMQ (reference sequence). The CDR3 loop spans 14 amino acids. The DNA of the CDR3 is TGTGCCAGCAGATCAGGGGGCGCTGAGGAAAAACTGTTTTTT. Translated: CASRSGGAEEKLFF.

V usage is TRBV27 and J usage is TRBJ2-1, with 8 bases matching TRBD1. Germline-derived CDR1 and CDR2 are MNHEY and SMNVEV (reference sequence). This CDR3 contains 14 residues. V gave up 6 bases and J gave up 4 bases; unmatched junction bases: 5. CDR3 region: CASSTTGVYNEQFF. CDR3 in DNA: TGTGCCAGCAGCACGACAGGGGTGTACAATGAGCAGTTCTTC.

This clone showed up just a few times. The V gene is TRBV12-5, the J gene TRBJ2-2; TRBD1 is a possible D gene (6 bases). V lost 3 bases to trimming and J lost 5 bases, with 10 bases between them. This CDR3 is built from 14 residues. Germline CDR1 reads LGHNT; CDR2 reads FRNRAP. CDR3 protein: CASGFFRGTGELFF. Here the CDR3 DNA reads TGTGCTAGTGGTTTCTTCAGGGGTACCGGGGAGCTGTTTTTT.

This clone was seen more than once but under ten times. V usage is TRBV13 and J usage is TRBJ1-2; no reliable D call. Germline CDR1 and CDR2: PRHDT and FYEKMQ (reference sequence). Trimming cost V 1 base and J 7 bases, with 7 bases left between them. The CDR3 is made up of 12 amino acids. CDR3 sequence reads: CASSLVGVGYTF. In DNA form, the CDR3 reads TGTGCCAGCAGCTTAGTCGGGGTTGGCTACACCTTC.

This clone was seen once. This chain connects TRBV30 to TRBJ1-1, with D maybe TRBD1 (6 bases). CDR3 length: 15 amino acids. Per germline, CDR1 GTSNPN and CDR2 SVGIG (reference sequence). V shed 1 base and J shed 1 base, with 13 bases lying between them. The CDR3 DNA is TGTGCCTGGAGTGATGGGACAAAAGGGAACACTGAAGCTTTCTTT. Protein: CAWSDGTKGNTEAFF.

This chain uses TRBV5-4 with TRBJ1-1; D gene uncertain. Per germline, CDR1 SGHNT and CDR2 YYREEE (reference sequence). This CDR3 has 13 residues. Trimming took off 1 base at V and 8 bases at J, with 12 bases between the two ends. The CDR3 sequence: CASSLSSEAEAFF. In DNA, the CDR3 is TGTGCCAGCAGCTTGAGTTCCGAGGCGGAAGCTTTCTTT.

The rearrangement links TRBV15 to TRBJ2-5; TRBD2 aligns across 10 bases. The CDR3 is 16 residues long. Trimming cost V 4 bases and J 10 bases; bases outside gene matches: 15. Germline V gene data show CDR1 as LNHNV and CDR2 as YYDKDF (reference sequence). CDR3 DNA: TGTGCCACCAGCACCCTTAGCGGGGGGCTTCCGGGGGACCAGTACTTC. It is translated as CATSTLSGGLPGDQYF.